The entry below gives a single T cell receptor beta chain sequence along with its context. Antigen specificity is unknown. No patient received treatment before thyroid surgery. As handled by the study authors: A classifier for distant metastasis in papillary thyroid cancer was constructed using CDR3 differences observed across clinicopathological groups. TCRdb re-processed the PCR reads through MiXCR. The authors' filters were not applied to this entry. The profile covers roughly 12,000 clones, with about 31% appearing a single time and around 10% taken by the ten largest. The entry originates in a study of metastatic and nonmetastatic thyroid tumors. As for the study in general: The study looked at repertoires side by side in blood and in tumor or nodule tissue from malignant and benign thyroid patients. The study's findings and limits: Malignant thyroid tumors reportedly exceeded benign nodules significantly in TCR beta diversity, with the difference appearing in blood and tumor.

In germline, CDR1 is SGHVS, CDR2 FNYEAQ. The CDR3 spans 14 residues. The germline V and J ends were trimmed by 5 bases and 2 bases, with 13 bases remaining between them. Sequenced material: tumor tissue. This TCR came from a female donor with papillary thyroid cancer or a benign thyroid nodule (not recorded which). Some clones in this sample may be carry-over from other donors' samples. This chain joins TRBV7-6 and TRBJ2-7; D possibly corresponds to TRBD2 (6 bases). As DNA, the CDR3 is TGTGCCAGCAGCACCGCGACTAGTCCCTACGAGCAGTACTTC. Translated, it gives CASSTATSPYEQYF.